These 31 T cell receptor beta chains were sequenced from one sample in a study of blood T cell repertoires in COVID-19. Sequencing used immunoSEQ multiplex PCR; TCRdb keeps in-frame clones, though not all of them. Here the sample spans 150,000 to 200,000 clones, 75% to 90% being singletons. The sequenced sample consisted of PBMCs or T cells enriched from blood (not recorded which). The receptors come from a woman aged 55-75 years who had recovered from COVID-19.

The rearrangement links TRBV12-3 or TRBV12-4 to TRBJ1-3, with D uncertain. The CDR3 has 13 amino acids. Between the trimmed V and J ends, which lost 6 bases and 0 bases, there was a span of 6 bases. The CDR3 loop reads CASRQSSGNTIYF. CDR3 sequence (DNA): TGTGCCAGCAGACAGTCCTCTGGAAACACCATATATTTT.

CDR3: CASSSGRATTDTQYF. The DNA for the CDR3 is TGCGCCAGCAGCTCCGGGAGGGCCACAACAGATACGCAGTATTTT. The chain couples TRBV5-1 to TRBJ2-3; 8 nucleotides match TRBD2. CDR3 size: 15 residues. Germline-derived CDR1 and CDR2 are SGHRS and YFSETQ. V trimming: 3 bases; J trimming: 3 bases; junction bases outside the gene matches: 6.

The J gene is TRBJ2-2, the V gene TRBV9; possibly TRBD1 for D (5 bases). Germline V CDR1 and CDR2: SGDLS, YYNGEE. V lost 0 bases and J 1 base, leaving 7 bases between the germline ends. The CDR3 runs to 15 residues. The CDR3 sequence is CASSVGQGNTGELFF. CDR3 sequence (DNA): TGTGCCAGCAGCGTAGGCCAGGGGAACACCGGGGAGCTGTTTTTT.

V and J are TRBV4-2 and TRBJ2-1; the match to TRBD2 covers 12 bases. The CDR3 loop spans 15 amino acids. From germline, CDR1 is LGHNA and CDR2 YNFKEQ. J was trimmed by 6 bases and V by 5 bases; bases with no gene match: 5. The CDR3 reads CASSGLAGISNEQFF. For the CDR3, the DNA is TGTGCCAGCAGCGGACTAGCGGGAATTTCCAATGAGCAGTTCTTC.

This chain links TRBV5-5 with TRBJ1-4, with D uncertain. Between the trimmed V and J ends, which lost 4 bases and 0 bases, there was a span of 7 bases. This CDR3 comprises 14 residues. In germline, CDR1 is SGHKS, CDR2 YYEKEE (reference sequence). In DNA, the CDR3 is TGTGCCAGCAGCCGGGAGACAACTAATGAAAAACTGTTTTTT. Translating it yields CASSRETTNEKLFF.

This CDR3 reads CASSFIIQGFRNSPLHF. The CDR3 nucleotides are TGTGCCAGCAGTTTCATCATCCAGGGGTTTAGGAATTCACCCCTCCACTTT. The chain joins TRBV28 to TRBJ1-6; perhaps TRBD1 as D (6 bases). The CDR3 sequence is 17 residues long. The germline V gene encodes CDR1 MDHEN and CDR2 SYDVKM. The V gene lost 3 bases and the J gene lost 7 bases, with 19 bases spanning the gap.

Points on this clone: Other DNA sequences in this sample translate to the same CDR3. The DNA for the CDR3 is TGCGCCAGCAGCTTGGGGAGCTCTGGGGCCAACGTCCTGACTTTC. Translating it yields CASSLGSSGANVLTF. The chain employs TRBV5-1 and TRBJ2-6, with no clear D. The length of the CDR3 is 15 residues. CDR1 and CDR2 (germline): SGHRS, YFSETQ. Trimming took off 0 bases at V and 0 bases at J, with 4 bases between the two ends.

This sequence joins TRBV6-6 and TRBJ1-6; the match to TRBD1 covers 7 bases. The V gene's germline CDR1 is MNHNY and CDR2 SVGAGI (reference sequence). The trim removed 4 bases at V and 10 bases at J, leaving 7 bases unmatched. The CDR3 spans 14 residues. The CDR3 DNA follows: TGTGCCAGCAGTTTACAGGGGCGTATATCACCCCTCCACTTT. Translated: CASSLQGRISPLHF.

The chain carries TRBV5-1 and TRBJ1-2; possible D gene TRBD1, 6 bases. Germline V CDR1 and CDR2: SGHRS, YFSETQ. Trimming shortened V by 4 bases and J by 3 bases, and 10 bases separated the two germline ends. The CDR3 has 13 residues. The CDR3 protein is CASSPQGDYGYTF. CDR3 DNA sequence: TGCGCCAGCAGCCCACAGGGTGACTATGGCTACACCTTC.

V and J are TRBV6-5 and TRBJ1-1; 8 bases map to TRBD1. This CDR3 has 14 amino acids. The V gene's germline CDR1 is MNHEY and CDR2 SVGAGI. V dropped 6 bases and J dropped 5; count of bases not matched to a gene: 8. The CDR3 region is CASSLGQGWTEAFF. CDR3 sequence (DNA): TGTGCCAGCAGCCTAGGACAGGGCTGGACTGAAGCTTTCTTT.

The CDR3 DNA reads TGTGCCAGCGGGCTTGCGGATACGCAGTATTTT. Amino acid sequence: CASGLADTQYF. This rearrangement joins TRBV2 to TRBJ2-3; D is uncertain. Germline loops: CDR1 SNHLY, CDR2 FYNNEI. This CDR3 has 11 residues. Trimming took off 8 bases at V and 6 bases at J, with 9 bases between the two ends.

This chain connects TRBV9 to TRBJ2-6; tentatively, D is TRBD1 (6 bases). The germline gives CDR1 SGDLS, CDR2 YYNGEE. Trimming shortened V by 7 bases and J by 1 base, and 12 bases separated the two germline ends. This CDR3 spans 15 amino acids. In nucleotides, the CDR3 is TGTGCCAGCTCTAAACAGGGTTCTGGGGCCAACGTCCTGACTTTC. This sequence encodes CASSKQGSGANVLTF.

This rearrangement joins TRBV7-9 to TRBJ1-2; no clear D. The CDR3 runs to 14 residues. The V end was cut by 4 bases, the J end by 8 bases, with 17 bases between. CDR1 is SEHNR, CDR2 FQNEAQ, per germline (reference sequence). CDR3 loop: CASSSGGLTTGYTF. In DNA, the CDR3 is TGTGCCAGCAGCTCCGGAGGTCTAACCACCGGCTACACCTTC. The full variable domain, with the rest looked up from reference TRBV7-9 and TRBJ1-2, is DTGVSQNPRHKITKRGQNVTFRCDPISEHNRLYWYRQTLGQGPEFLTYFQNEAQLEKSRLLSDRFSAERPKGSFSTLEIQRTEQGDSAMYLCASSSGGLTTGYTFGSGTRLTVV.

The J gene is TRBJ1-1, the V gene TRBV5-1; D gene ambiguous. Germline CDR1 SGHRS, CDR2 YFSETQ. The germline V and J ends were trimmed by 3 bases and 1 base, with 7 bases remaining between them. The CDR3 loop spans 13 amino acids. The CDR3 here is CASSWAENTEAFF. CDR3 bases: TGCGCCAGCAGCTGGGCAGAGAACACTGAAGCTTTCTTT.

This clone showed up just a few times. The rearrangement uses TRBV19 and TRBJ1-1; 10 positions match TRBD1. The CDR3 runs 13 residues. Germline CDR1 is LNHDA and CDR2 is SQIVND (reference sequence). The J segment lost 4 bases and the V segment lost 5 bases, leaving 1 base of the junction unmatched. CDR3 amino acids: CASSGTGATEAFF. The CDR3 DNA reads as TGTGCCAGTAGTGGGACAGGGGCCACTGAAGCTTTCTTT.

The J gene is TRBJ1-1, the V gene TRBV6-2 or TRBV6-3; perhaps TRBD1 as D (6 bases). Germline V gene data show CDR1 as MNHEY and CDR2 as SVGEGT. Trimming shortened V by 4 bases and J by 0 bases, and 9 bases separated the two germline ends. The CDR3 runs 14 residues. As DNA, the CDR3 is TGTGCCAGCAGTTGGACAGACATGAACACTGAAGCTTTCTTT. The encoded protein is CASSWTDMNTEAFF.

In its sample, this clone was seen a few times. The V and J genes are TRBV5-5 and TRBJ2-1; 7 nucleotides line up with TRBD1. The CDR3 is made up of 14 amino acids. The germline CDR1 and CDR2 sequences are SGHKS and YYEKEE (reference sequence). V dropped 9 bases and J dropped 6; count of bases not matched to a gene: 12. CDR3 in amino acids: CATHVGQGVNEQFF. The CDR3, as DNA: TGTGCCACCCACGTGGGGCAGGGGGTCAATGAGCAGTTCTTC.

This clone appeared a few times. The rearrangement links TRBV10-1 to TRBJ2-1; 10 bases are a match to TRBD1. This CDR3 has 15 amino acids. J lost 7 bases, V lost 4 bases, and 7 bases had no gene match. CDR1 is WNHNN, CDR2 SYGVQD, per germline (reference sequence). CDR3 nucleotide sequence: TGCGCCAGCAGTGTTAGCGACAGGGGGCGGAATGAGCAGTTCTTC. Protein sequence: CASSVSDRGRNEQFF.

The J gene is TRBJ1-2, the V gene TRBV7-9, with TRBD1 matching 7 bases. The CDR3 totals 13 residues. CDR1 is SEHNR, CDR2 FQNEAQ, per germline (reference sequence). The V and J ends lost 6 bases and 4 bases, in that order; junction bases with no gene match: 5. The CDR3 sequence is CASSRDSFYGYTF. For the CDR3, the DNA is TGTGCCAGCAGTCGGGACAGCTTCTATGGCTACACCTTC.

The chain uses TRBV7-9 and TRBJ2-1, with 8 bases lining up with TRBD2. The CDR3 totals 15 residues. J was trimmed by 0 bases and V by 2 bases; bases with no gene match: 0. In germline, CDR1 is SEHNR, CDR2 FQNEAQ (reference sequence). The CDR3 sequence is CASSLSGSSYNEQFF. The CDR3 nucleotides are TGTGCCAGCAGCTTAAGCGGGAGCTCCTACAATGAGCAGTTCTTC. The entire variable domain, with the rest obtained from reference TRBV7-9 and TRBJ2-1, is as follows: DTGVSQNPRHKITKRGQNVTFRCDPISEHNRLYWYRQTLGQGPEFLTYFQNEAQLEKSRLLSDRFSAERPKGSFSTLEIQRTEQGDSAMYLCASSLSGSSYNEQFFGPGTRLTVL.

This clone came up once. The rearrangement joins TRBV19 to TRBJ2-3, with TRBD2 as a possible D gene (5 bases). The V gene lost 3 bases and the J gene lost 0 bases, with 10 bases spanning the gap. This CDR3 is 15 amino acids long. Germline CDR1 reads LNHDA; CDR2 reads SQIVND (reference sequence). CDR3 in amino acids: CASSINGLSTDTQYF. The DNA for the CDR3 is TGTGCCAGTAGTATTAACGGACTTAGCACAGATACGCAGTATTTT.

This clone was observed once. The CDR3: CASSTKTGVGNTIYF. The CDR3 nucleotides read TGTGCCAGCAGCACCAAGACAGGGGTTGGAAACACCATATATTTT. V is TRBV5-4 and J is TRBJ1-3; 8 nucleotides line up with TRBD1. This CDR3 contains 15 residues. Trimming removed 4 bases from V and 3 bases from J; junction bases left unmatched: 6. Germline values: CDR1 SGHNT, CDR2 YYREEE (reference sequence).

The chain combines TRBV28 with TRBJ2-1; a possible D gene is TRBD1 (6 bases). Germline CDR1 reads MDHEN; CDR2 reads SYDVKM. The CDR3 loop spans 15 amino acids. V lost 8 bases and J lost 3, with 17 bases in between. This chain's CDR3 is CASHQSRGGYNEQFF. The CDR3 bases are TGTGCCAGCCATCAATCCAGGGGTGGCTACAATGAGCAGTTCTTC.

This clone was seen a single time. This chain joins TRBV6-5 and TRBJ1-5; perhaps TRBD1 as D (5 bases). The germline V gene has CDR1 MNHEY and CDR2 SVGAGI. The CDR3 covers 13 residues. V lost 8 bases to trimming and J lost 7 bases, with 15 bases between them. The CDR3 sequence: CASGGGIGQPQHF. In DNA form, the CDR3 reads TGTGCCAGCGGGGGGGGGATAGGGCAGCCCCAGCATTTT.

CDR3 loop: CASSLTLKTGGGTEAFF. The CDR3 DNA sequence: TGTGCCAGCAGCTTGACCCTCAAAACAGGGGGCGGAACTGAAGCTTTCTTT. This chain connects TRBV5-7 to TRBJ1-1; TRBD1 matches at 9 bases. TRBV5-7 has ORF status, its function being uncertain. The CDR3 length is 17 residues. Trimming took 1 base from V and 5 from J; bases not matched to a gene: 12.

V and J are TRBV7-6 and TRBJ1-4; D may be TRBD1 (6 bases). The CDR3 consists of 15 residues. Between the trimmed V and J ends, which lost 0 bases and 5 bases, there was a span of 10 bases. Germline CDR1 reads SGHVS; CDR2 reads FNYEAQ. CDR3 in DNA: TGTGCCAGCAGCTTAGCGAGGGGGATCAATGAAAAACTGTTTTTT. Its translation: CASSLARGINEKLFF.

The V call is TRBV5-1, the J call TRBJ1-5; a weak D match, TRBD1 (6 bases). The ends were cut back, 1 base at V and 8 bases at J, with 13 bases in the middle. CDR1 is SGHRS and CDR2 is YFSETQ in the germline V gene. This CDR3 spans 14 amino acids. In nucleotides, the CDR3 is TGCGCCAGCAGCTTGATGGGGGCGGAAGAGCCCCAGCATTTT. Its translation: CASSLMGAEEPQHF.

In DNA, the CDR3 is TGTGCCAGCAGCCAAGAACGGGCCGGGGAGCTGTTTTTT. Amino acids: CASSQERAGELFF. The rearrangement uses TRBV3-1 (or the pseudogene TRBV3-2) and TRBJ2-2; D is ambiguous. CDR1 and CDR2 from the germline V gene are LGHDT and YNNKEL (reference sequence). The CDR3 contains 13 residues. Trimming stripped 0 bases from V and 6 bases from J, with 5 bases between.

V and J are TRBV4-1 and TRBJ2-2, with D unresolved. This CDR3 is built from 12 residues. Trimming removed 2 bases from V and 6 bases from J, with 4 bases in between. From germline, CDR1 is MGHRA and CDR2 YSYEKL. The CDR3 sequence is CASSQLSGELFF. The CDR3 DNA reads TGCGCCAGCAGCCAACTCTCCGGGGAGCTGTTTTTT.

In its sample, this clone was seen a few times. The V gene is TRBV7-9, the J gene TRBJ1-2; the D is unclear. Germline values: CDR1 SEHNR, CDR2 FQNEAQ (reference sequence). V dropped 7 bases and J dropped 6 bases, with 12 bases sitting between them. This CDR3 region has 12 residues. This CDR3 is CASTRAHHGYTF. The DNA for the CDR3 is TGTGCCAGCACCCGAGCCCATCATGGCTACACCTTC.

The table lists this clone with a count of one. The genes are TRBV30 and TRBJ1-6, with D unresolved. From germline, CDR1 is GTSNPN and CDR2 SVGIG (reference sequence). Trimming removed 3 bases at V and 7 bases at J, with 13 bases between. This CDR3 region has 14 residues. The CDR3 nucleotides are TGTGCCTGGAGGGAGGGAGTCTGGAATTCACCCCTCCACTTT. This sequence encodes CAWREGVWNSPLHF. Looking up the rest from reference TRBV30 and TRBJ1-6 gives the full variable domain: SQTIHQWPATLVQPVGSPLSLECTVEGTSNPNLYWYRQAAGRGLQLLFYSVGIGQISSEVPQNLSASRPQDRQFILSSKKLLLSDSGFYLCAWREGVWNSPLHFGNGTRLTVT.